The 29 T cell receptor beta chains listed next were all sequenced from one sample in a study of blood T cell repertoires in COVID-19. The assay was immunoSEQ multiplex PCR, and TCRdb's table has in-frame clones only and misses some. The data contain under 300,000 clones, approximately 83% of them singletons. The sequenced material came from peripheral blood. These receptors were obtained from a woman in her 70s with acute or convalescent COVID-19.

The chain is built from TRBV6-6 and TRBJ2-7, with D uncertain. Germline V gives CDR1 MNHNY, CDR2 SVGAGI (reference sequence). CDR3 length: 13 residues. Trimming pared 3 bases from V and 4 bases from J, leaving 10 bases between. CDR3 nucleotide sequence: TGTGCCAGCAGTTATACGAGCCTTTACGAGCAGTACTTC. Encoded protein: CASSYTSLYEQYF.

The rearrangement joins TRBV4-1 to TRBJ1-2, with D tentatively TRBD1 (6 bases). CDR1 and CDR2 from the germline V gene are MGHRA and YSYEKL. CDR3 length: 15 residues. V lost 1 base and J lost 10, with 19 bases in between. DNA for the CDR3: TGCGCCAGCAGCCAAGGGGGGCTCCGGGACCGACCCTACACCTTC. Its translation: CASSQGGLRDRPYTF.

The chain employs TRBV5-4 and TRBJ2-7; TRBD1 aligns across 7 bases. This CDR3 region has 14 residues. The V gene end was trimmed by 0 bases and the J gene end by 5 bases; junction bases not matched to a gene: 5. Germline V gene data show CDR1 as SGHNT and CDR2 as YYREEE (reference sequence). Here the CDR3 DNA reads TGTGCCAGCAGCTTGGGGTACAGGGGAAACGAGCAGTACTTC. Translated, it gives CASSLGYRGNEQYF.

In this sample, this clone turned up once. The genes are TRBV27 and TRBJ1-2; 9 nucleotides align to TRBD1. Per the germline V gene, CDR1 is MNHEY and CDR2 is SMNVEV (reference sequence). V was clipped by 8 bases and J by 9 bases; unmatched bases: 13. The CDR3 length is 14 residues. This CDR3 is CASQPRDRERSYTF. The DNA for the CDR3 is TGTGCCAGCCAGCCCCGGGACAGGGAAAGAAGCTACACCTTC.

Concerning this clone: Other nucleotide sequences from this sample produce the same CDR3. This chain joins TRBV29-1 and TRBJ1-2; a weak D match, TRBD1 (5 bases). CDR1 and CDR2 (germline): SQVTM, ANQGSEA. V lost 3 bases, J lost 8 bases, and 13 bases lay in between. This CDR3 has 12 amino acids. The CDR3 spells CSVEGGAGGYTF. CDR3 DNA: TGCAGCGTTGAGGGAGGGGCGGGGGGCTACACCTTC. Variable domain in full (rest from reference TRBV29-1 and TRBJ1-2): SAVISQKPSRDICQRGTSLTIQCQVDSQVTMMFWYRQQPGQSLTLIATANQGSEATYESGFVIDKFPISRPNLTFSTLTVSNMSPEDSSIYLCSVEGGAGGYTFGSGTRLTVV.

The chain employs TRBV6-5 and TRBJ1-2, with TRBD1 identical over 7 bases. The CDR3 runs 14 residues. Trimming at V came to 6 bases and at J to 6 bases, leaving 10 bases not matched to a gene. Germline CDR1 and CDR2: MNHEY and SVGAGI. DNA of the CDR3: TGTGCCAGCAGACGAGGGGGCGCGGCAGATGGCTACACCTTC. Its protein product is CASRRGGAADGYTF.

The rearrangement links TRBV7-9 to TRBJ1-1; perhaps TRBD1 as D (5 bases). Germline lookup yields CDR1 SEHNR and CDR2 FQNEAQ (reference sequence). The CDR3 contains 11 residues. Trimming left V 5 bases short and J 6 bases short, with 7 bases between. The CDR3 DNA sequence: TGTGCCAGCAGCCGGGGGTCTGAAGCTTTCTTT. Its protein product is CASSRGSEAFF.

The chain joins TRBV11-3 to TRBJ2-1; 8 bases are a match to TRBD2. V gave up 5 bases and J gave up 0 bases; unmatched junction bases: 6. CDR1 and CDR2 from the germline V gene are SGHNT and YENEEA. This CDR3 has 16 residues. CDR3 loop: CASSPGGEGSYNEQFF. CDR3 bases: TGTGCCAGCAGCCCCGGGGGGGAGGGCTCCTACAATGAGCAGTTCTTC.

Here the CDR3 DNA reads TGTGCCAGCTCACCTTGGAGCTACCAAGAGACCCAGTACTTC. Protein product: CASSPWSYQETQYF. The chain combines TRBV18 with TRBJ2-5, with D unresolved. The CDR3 is 14 residues long. The V end lost 3 bases, the J end lost 0 bases, and 8 bases lay between the germline ends. In germline, CDR1 is KGHSH, CDR2 LQKENI.

The V and J genes are TRBV4-1 and TRBJ1-3; weak D call: TRBD1 (6 bases). Trimming took 0 bases from V and 0 from J, leaving 18 bases between them. The CDR3 has 19 amino acids. Germline V gives CDR1 MGHRA, CDR2 YSYEKL. CDR3 in DNA: TGCGCCAGCAGCCAAGAAGCGTCGGACAGAGTCCTCTCTGGAAACACCATATATTTT. Translating it yields CASSQEASDRVLSGNTIYF.

With respect to this clone: Other DNA sequences in the sample encode the same CDR3. V is TRBV2 and J is TRBJ1-5, with D perhaps matching TRBD1 (6 bases). The CDR3 loop spans 13 amino acids. CDR1 and CDR2 (germline): SNHLY, FYNNEI. Trimming cost V 6 bases and J 4 bases, with 10 bases left between them. CDR3: CASSLQGNQPQHF. CDR3 bases: TGTGCCAGCAGCCTACAGGGAAATCAGCCCCAGCATTTT.

The genes are TRBV7-2 and TRBJ2-1; D may be TRBD1 (5 bases). V lost 2 bases to trimming and J lost 2 bases, with 10 bases between them. This CDR3 comprises 15 residues. The germline V gene encodes CDR1 SGHTA and CDR2 FQGNSA. CDR3 amino acids: CASSLQGSAYNEQFF. The CDR3 DNA follows: TGTGCCAGCAGCTTACAGGGATCGGCCTACAATGAGCAGTTCTTC.

The chain links TRBV21-1 to TRBJ2-3; TRBD1 reflects the table's D call only, with no check against the DNA. TRBV21-1 is shown as a pseudogene. This CDR3 has 14 residues. CDR3 region: CASSKGHLTDTQYF. The CDR3 DNA reads TGTGCCAGCAGCAAGGGACATCTCACAGATACGCAGTATTTT.

This clone showed up just once. V is TRBV6-5 and J is TRBJ1-1, with D unresolved. The CDR3 contains 13 residues. Germline V gives CDR1 MNHEY, CDR2 SVGAGI. Between the trimmed V and J ends, which lost 5 bases and 2 bases, there was a span of 9 bases. The CDR3, as DNA: TGTGCCAGCAGTCTTACACCTAACACTGAAGCTTTCTTT. It yields the protein CASSLTPNTEAFF.

The CDR3 coding sequence is TGTGCCAGCAGTGAAACTCCCCTAGGAGGGACTAGTTTATTCTTC. This translates into CASSETPLGGTSLFF. The V and J genes are TRBV2 and TRBJ2-1; 8 bases align to TRBD2. Germline V gene sequence: CDR1 SNHLY, CDR2 FYNNEI. This CDR3 spans 15 amino acids. Unmatched junction bases numbered 16, after V lost 2 bases and J lost 16 bases.

The gene calls are TRBV30 and TRBJ2-5, with no clear D. The CDR3 has 13 residues. Trimming removed 0 bases from V and 3 bases from J, with 8 bases in between. Germline V gene data show CDR1 as GTSNPN and CDR2 as SVGIG (reference sequence). Here the CDR3 reads CAWSVSFKETQYF. CDR3 nucleotides: TGTGCCTGGAGTGTAAGCTTTAAAGAGACCCAGTACTTC.

V gene TRBV18 combines with J gene TRBJ1-1, with TRBD1 as a possible D gene (6 bases). Germline V lookup: CDR1 KGHSH, CDR2 LQKENI. The V gene lost 5 bases and the J gene lost 3 bases, with 10 bases spanning the gap. The CDR3 contains 13 residues. CDR3 protein: CASSANRDTEAFF. For the CDR3, the DNA is TGTGCCAGCTCAGCTAACAGGGACACTGAAGCTTTCTTT.

This rearrangement joins TRBV3-1 (or the pseudogene TRBV3-2) to TRBJ2-5; 12 nucleotides align to TRBD2. Trimming at V came to 2 bases and at J to 5 bases, leaving 12 bases not matched to a gene. This CDR3 is 18 amino acids long. Germline values: CDR1 LGHDT, CDR2 YNNKEL (reference sequence). The CDR3 here is CASSQLSSGGGSWETQYF. Written as DNA, the CDR3 is TGTGCCAGCAGCCAACTCTCTAGCGGGGGGGGATCATGGGAGACCCAGTACTTC.

This rearrangement joins TRBV11-2 to TRBJ1-3; no definite D call. The germline V gene encodes CDR1 SGHAT and CDR2 FQNNGV. Trimming removed 2 bases from V and 8 bases from J, with 7 bases in between. CDR3 length equals 12 residues. CDR3 residues: CASSLTGDTIYF. The DNA of the CDR3 is TGTGCCAGCAGCTTAACGGGTGACACCATATATTTT.

The CDR3 region has the DNA TGTGCCAGCAGCCAGGGCGGGGGTACATACAATGAGCAGTTCTTC. Translated, it gives CASSQGGGTYNEQFF. The chain combines TRBV6-5 with TRBJ2-1; TRBD2 aligns across 7 bases. Looked up from germline, CDR1 is MNHEY and CDR2 is SVGAGI. V was clipped by 6 bases and J by 4 bases; unmatched bases: 9. This CDR3 has 15 amino acids.

This chain's CDR3 is CSVGSGVANQPQHF. CDR3 sequence (DNA): TGCAGCGTTGGGTCAGGGGTGGCAAATCAGCCCCAGCATTTT. The chain uses TRBV29-1 and TRBJ1-5; possible D gene TRBD1, 6 bases. The V gene's germline CDR1 is SQVTM and CDR2 ANQGSEA. V lost 4 bases and J lost 4, with 14 bases in between. The CDR3 is 14 amino acids.

The table lists this clone with a few counts. The chain employs TRBV5-1 and TRBJ2-7; TRBD2 aligns across 15 bases. The CDR3 has 18 amino acids. The germline gives CDR1 SGHRS, CDR2 YFSETQ. Losses at the gene ends were 4 bases for V and 7 bases for J; bases not matched to a gene: 15. The CDR3 DNA sequence: TGCGCCAGCAGCCCCTTATCTGGGACTAGCGGGGGGCCGAGAGAGCAGTACTTC. Translating gives CASSPLSGTSGGPREQYF.

This chain uses TRBV5-1 with TRBJ2-5, with D possibly being TRBD1 (6 bases). V dropped 1 base and J dropped 7 bases, with 11 bases sitting between them. Germline-derived CDR1 and CDR2 are SGHRS and YFSETQ. The CDR3 covers 13 residues. The CDR3 DNA sequence: TGCGCCAGCAGCTTGTGGCGAGGGGGGACCCAGTACTTC. Amino acid sequence: CASSLWRGGTQYF.

This rearrangement joins TRBV19 to TRBJ1-2, with D tentatively TRBD1 (6 bases). V lost 4 bases and J 4 bases, leaving 7 bases between the germline ends. The CDR3 is made up of 12 amino acids. The germline V gene encodes CDR1 LNHDA and CDR2 SQIVND (reference sequence). The CDR3, as DNA: TGTGCCAGTAGTAACAGGGCCTATGGCTACACCTTC. Its protein is CASSNRAYGYTF.

The chain recombines TRBV7-2 with TRBJ1-2, with 8 bases aligning to TRBD1. Germline-derived CDR1 and CDR2 are SGHTA and FQGNSA. V shed 6 bases, J shed 7 bases, and the junction held 7 bases outside the gene matches. CDR3 size: 13 residues. CDR3 residues: CASSQDRVAGYTF. As DNA, the CDR3 is TGTGCCAGCAGTCAGGACAGGGTTGCTGGCTACACCTTC.

This chain joins TRBV5-8 and TRBJ1-1, with D maybe TRBD1 (6 bases). Germline V gene data show CDR1 as SGHTS and CDR2 as YDEGEE. Trimming took 4 bases from V and 0 from J, leaving 10 bases between them. The CDR3 sequence is 14 residues long. DNA for the CDR3: TGTGCCAGCAGCCCGAGGGGGATGAACACTGAAGCTTTCTTT. It codes for CASSPRGMNTEAFF.

This chain uses TRBV12-3 or TRBV12-4 with TRBJ1-1; D remains unclear. The length of the CDR3 is 13 residues. Trimming removed 3 bases from V and 7 bases from J, with 12 bases in between. The CDR3 bases are TGTGCCAGCAGTTTTGGCAGCGCTCTTGAAGCTTTCTTT. Amino acid sequence: CASSFGSALEAFF.

The V call is TRBV29-1, the J call TRBJ2-2; weak D call: TRBD2 (7 bases). V gave up 1 base and J gave up 0 bases, with 15 bases separating them. This CDR3 is built from 17 residues. In germline, CDR1 is SQVTM, CDR2 ANQGSEA. CDR3 region: CSVEVDGGRPNTGELFF. CDR3 DNA: TGCAGCGTTGAAGTGGACGGGGGGCGTCCGAACACCGGGGAGCTGTTTTTT.

This chain uses TRBV7-2 with TRBJ1-5; D unresolved. The V end was cut by 5 bases, the J end by 7 bases, with 9 bases between. Per the germline V gene, CDR1 is SGHTA and CDR2 is FQGNSA. This CDR3 spans 12 amino acids. In DNA form, the CDR3 reads TGTGCCAGCAGCCGACGGGGACAGCCCCAGCATTTT. It translates to CASSRRGQPQHF.